The clone carrying this T cell receptor beta chain was seen a handful of times. The antigen is undetermined. This record belongs to a study of post-analysis software for immune sequencing data. Points from the study as a whole: When patients were compared with controls, 4 or 5 TRBV segments were more frequent, TRBV5-6, TRBV5-1 and TRBV20-1 among them.

The CDR3 contains 16 residues. From germline, CDR1 is SGHVS and CDR2 FNYEAQ. Deletions cut 6 bases from V and 5 bases from J, with 22 bases between. Libraries were made from TCR beta cDNA, and they carried unique molecular identifiers. TCRdb re-derived calls from the PCR reads in MiXCR, one entry per CDR3 protein. Of a few hundred thousand distinct CDR3 sequences detected, about 38% appear once; the ten largest clones hold under 5.5%. Sequencing input: blood. The source of this sequence is a girl between 10 and 17 years old with multiple sclerosis. This sequence joins TRBV7-6 and TRBJ1-1, with a tentative D call TRBD1 (5 bases). CDR3 loop: CASSHRSRGGTTEAFF. The CDR3 nucleotides are TGTGCCAGCAGTCATCGATCACGGGGCGGGACGACTGAAGCTTTCTTT.